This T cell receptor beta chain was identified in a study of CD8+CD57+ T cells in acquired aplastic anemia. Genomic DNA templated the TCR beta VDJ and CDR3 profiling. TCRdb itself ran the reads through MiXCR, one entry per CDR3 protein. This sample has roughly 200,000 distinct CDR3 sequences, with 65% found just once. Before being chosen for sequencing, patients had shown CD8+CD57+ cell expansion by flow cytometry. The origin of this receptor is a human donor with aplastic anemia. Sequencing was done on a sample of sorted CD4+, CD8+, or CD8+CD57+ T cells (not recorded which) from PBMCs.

The CDR3 bases are TGTGCCATCACCACTAGCGGGAGGGCGGGTGAGCAGTACTTC. This sequence encodes CAITTSGRAGEQYF. This chain connects TRBV10-3 to TRBJ2-7; 13 bases line up with TRBD2. Germline V gives CDR1 ENHRY, CDR2 SYGVKD. CDR3 size: 14 residues. Trimming removed 7 bases from V and 7 bases from J; junction bases left unmatched: 7.